This TCR beta chain derives from a study of blood T cell repertoires in COVID-19. Germline CDR1 is DFQATT and CDR2 is SNEGSKA (reference sequence). This CDR3 has 14 amino acids. Trimming removed 3 bases from V and 4 bases from J; junction bases left unmatched: 5. This clone was detected a few times. Measured with immunoSEQ multiplex PCR; TCRdb has only the in-frame clones, and not every one. Among 250,000 or so clones, about 84% were seen once, and the ten largest hold around 2%. Sequencing was done on a sample of PBMCs or T cells enriched from blood (not recorded which). This receptor was identified in a man in his sixties who had recovered from COVID-19. The gene calls are TRBV20-1 and TRBJ2-1; TRBD2 matches at 8 bases. The CDR3 region has the DNA TGCAGTGCTAGTAGGCGGGGGGTTTACAATGAGCAGTTCTTC. Protein: CSASRRGVYNEQFF.